This T cell receptor (beta chain) is from a study of blood T cell repertoires in COVID-19. About the study: The analysed material was cDNA or gDNA that came from T cells, B-cell-depleted T cells, or PBMCs.

Under the authors' procedure: Estimation of nucleated cell counts relied on the amplification of reference gene primers. Repertoires were generated with immunoSEQ multiplex PCR, while TCRdb's copy carries only in-frame clones and drops some. The V and J calls and clone size come from that table; D and trimming were worked out from the DNA. The sample contains 150,000 to 200,000 clones, around four fifths of which appear only once. This CDR3 is 14 amino acids long. In germline, CDR1 is LNHDA, CDR2 SQIVND (reference sequence). V gave up 5 bases and J gave up 1 base; unmatched junction bases: 2. This receptor was obtained from a woman aged 70 to 79 with COVID-19, enrolled during active disease. The chain uses TRBV19 and TRBJ1-1; 9 bases are a match to TRBD1. The source material was peripheral blood. CDR3 in amino acids: CASSPQGANTEAFF. CDR3 bases: TGTGCCAGTAGTCCACAGGGGGCGAACACTGAAGCTTTCTTT.